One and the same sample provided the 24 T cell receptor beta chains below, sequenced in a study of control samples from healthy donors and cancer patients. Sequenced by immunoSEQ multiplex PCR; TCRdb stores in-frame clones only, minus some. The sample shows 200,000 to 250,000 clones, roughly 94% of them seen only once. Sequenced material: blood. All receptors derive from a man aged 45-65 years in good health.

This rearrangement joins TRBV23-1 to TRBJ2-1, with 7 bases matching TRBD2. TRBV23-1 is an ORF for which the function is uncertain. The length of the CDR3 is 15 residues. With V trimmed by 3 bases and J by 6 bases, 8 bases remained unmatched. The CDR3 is CASSQLRGGSNEQFF. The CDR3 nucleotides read TGCGCCAGCAGTCAGCTAAGGGGAGGGAGCAATGAGCAGTTCTTC.

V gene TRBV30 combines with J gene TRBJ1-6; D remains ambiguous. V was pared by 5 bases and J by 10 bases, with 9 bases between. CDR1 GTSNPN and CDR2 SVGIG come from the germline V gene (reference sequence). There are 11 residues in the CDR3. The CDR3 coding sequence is TGTGCCTGGCAGGAGAGATCACCCCTCCACTTT. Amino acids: CAWQERSPLHF.

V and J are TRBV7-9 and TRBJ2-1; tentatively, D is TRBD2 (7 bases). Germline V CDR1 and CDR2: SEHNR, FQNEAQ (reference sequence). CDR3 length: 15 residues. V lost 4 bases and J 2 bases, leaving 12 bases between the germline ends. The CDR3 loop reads CASSSAGGPYNEQFF. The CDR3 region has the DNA TGTGCCAGCAGCTCTGCCGGGGGGCCCTACAATGAGCAGTTCTTC.

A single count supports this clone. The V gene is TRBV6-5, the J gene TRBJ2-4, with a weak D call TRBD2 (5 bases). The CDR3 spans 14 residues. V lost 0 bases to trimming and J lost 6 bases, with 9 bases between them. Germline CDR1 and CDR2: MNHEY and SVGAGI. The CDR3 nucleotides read TGTGCCAGCAGTTACTCTTCAGGAGGAAACATTCAGTACTTC. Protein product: CASSYSSGGNIQYF.

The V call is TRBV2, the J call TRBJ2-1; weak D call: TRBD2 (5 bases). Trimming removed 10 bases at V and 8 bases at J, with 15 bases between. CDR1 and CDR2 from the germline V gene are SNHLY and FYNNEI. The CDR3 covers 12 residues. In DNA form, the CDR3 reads TGTGCCACCCAGAGGTGGGGAGATGAGCAGTTCTTC. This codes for CATQRWGDEQFF.

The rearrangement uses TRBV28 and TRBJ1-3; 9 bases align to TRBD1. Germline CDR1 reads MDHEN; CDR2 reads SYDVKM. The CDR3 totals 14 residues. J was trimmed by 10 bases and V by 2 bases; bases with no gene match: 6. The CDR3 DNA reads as TGTGCCAGCAGTTTAGTGGGACAGGGCCAAACCATATATTTT. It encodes CASSLVGQGQTIYF.

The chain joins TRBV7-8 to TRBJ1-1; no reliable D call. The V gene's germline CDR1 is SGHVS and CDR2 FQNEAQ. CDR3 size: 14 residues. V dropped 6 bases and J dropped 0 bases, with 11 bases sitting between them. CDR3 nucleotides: TGTGCCAGCAGACTTCGTACTATGAACACTGAAGCTTTCTTT. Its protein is CASRLRTMNTEAFF.

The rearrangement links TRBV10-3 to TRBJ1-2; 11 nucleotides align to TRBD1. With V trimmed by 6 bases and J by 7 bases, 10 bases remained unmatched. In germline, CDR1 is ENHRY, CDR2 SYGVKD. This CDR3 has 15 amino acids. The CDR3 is CAIRRGQGAISGYTF. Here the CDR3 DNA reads TGTGCCATCAGGCGTGGACAGGGGGCGATCAGTGGCTACACCTTC.

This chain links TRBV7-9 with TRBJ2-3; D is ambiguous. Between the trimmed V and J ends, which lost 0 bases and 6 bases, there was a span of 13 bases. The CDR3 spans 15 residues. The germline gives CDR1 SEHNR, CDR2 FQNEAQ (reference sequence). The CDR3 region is CASSLATAVLDTQYF. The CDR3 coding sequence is TGTGCCAGCAGCTTAGCGACGGCGGTTCTGGATACGCAGTATTTT.

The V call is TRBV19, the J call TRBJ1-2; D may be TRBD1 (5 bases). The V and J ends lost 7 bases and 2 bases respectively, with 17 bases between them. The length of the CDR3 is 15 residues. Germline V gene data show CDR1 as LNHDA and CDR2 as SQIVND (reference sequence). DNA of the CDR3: TGTGCCAGTACCCTCCTTGGGACGGTAAACTATGGCTACACCTTC. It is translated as CASTLLGTVNYGYTF.

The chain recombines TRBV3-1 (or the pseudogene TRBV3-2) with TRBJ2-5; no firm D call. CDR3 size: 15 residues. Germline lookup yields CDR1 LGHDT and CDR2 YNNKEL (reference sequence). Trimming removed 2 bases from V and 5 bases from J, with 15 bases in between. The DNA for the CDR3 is TGTGCCAGCAGCCAATACGGGCGCGGTCGGGAGACCCAGTACTTC. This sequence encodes CASSQYGRGRETQYF.

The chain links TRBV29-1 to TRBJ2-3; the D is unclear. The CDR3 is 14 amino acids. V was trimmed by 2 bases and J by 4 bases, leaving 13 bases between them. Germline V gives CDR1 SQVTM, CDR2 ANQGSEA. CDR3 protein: CSVESSYEADTQYF. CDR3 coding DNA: TGCAGCGTTGAAAGCTCATACGAGGCAGATACGCAGTATTTT.

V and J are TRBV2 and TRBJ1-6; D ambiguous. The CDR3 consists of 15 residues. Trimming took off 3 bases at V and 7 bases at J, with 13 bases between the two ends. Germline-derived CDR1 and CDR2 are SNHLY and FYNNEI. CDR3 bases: TGTGCCAGCAGTGAGGTTCGACAATTGAATTCACCCCTCCACTTT. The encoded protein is CASSEVRQLNSPLHF.

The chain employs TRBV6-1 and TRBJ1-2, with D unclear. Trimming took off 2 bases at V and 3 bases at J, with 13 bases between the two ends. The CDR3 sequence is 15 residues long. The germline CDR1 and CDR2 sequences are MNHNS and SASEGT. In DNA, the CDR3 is TGTGCCAGCAGTGAAACTATCGGACTGTACTATGGCTACACCTTC. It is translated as CASSETIGLYYGYTF.

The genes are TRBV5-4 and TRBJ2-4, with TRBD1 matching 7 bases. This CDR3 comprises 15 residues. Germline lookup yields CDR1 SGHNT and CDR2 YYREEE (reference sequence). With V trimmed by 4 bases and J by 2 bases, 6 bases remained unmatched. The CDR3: CASSTPTGSKNIQYF. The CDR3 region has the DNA TGTGCCAGCAGCACCCCGACAGGGTCCAAAAACATTCAGTACTTC.

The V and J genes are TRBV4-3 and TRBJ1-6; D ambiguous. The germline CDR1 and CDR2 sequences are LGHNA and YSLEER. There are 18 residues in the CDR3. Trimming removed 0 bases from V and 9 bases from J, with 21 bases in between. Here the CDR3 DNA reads TGCGCCAGCAGCCAAGATATGATCCGGATTGGAAATAGTTCACCCCTCCACTTT. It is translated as CASSQDMIRIGNSSPLHF.

DNA of the CDR3: TGTGCCAGCAGCTCAATCTGGGGGCAGCACTATGGCTACACCTTC. Its protein product is CASSSIWGQHYGYTF. The chain couples TRBV7-2 to TRBJ1-2; a weak D match, TRBD1 (6 bases). Germline V gives CDR1 SGHTA, CDR2 FQGNSA. The CDR3 sequence is 15 residues long. V was trimmed by 4 bases and J by 3 bases, leaving 15 bases between them. The full variable domain, completed using reference TRBV7-2 and TRBJ1-2, is GAGVSQSPSNKVTEKGKDVELRCDPISGHTALYWYRQSLGQGLEFLIYFQGNSAPDKSGLPSDRFSAERTGGSVSTLTIQRTQQEDSAVYLCASSSIWGQHYGYTFGSGTRLTVV.

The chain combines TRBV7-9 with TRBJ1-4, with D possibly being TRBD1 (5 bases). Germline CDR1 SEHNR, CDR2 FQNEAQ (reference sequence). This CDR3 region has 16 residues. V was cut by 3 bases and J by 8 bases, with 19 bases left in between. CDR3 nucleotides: TGTGCCAGCAGCTTTTATTCGATTCGGGGGATGGAAAAACTGTTTTTT. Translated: CASSFYSIRGMEKLFF.

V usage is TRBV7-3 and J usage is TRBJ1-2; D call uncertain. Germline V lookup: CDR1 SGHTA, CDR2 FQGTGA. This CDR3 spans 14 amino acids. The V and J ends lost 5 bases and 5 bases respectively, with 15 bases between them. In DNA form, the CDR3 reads TGTGCCAGCAGCCCTACCCGTATAAGTTATGGCTACACCTTC. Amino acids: CASSPTRISYGYTF. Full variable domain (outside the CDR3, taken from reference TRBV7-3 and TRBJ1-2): GAGVSQTPSNKVTEKGKYVELRCDPISGHTALYWYRQSLGQGPEFLIYFQGTGAADDSGLPNDRFFAVRPEGSVSTLKIQRTERGDSAVYLCASSPTRISYGYTFGSGTRLTVV.

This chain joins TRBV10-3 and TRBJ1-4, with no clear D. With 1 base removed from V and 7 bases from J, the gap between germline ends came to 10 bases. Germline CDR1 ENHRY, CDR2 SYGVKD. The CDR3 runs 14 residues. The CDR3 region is CAISELANGEKLFF. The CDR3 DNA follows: TGTGCCATCAGTGAGTTGGCCAACGGTGAAAAACTGTTTTTT.

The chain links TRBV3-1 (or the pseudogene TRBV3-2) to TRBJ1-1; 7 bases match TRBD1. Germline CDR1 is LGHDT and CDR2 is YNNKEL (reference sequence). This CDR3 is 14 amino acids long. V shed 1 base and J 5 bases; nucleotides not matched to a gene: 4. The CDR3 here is CASSQAAGGTEAFF. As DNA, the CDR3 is TGTGCCAGCAGCCAAGCGGCAGGGGGAACTGAAGCTTTCTTT.

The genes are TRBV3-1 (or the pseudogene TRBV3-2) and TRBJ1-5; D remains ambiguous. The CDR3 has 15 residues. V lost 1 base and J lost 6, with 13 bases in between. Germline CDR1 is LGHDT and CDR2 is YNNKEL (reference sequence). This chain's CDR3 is CASSQGAGGGQPQHF. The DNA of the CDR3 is TGTGCCAGCAGCCAAGGGGCAGGTGGCGGTCAGCCCCAGCATTTT.

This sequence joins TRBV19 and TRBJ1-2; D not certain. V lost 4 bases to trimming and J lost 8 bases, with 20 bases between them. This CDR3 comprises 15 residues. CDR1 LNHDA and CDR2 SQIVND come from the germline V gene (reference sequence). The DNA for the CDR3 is TGTGCCAGTAGTACCACTTCCGGGGTCCTGTGGGGCTACACCTTC. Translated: CASSTTSGVLWGYTF.

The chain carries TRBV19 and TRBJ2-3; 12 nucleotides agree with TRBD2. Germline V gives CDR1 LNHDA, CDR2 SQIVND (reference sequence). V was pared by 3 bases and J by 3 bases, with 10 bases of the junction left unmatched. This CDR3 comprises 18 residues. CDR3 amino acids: CASSIARTSGVGTDTQYF. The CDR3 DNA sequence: TGTGCCAGTAGTATCGCACGGACTAGCGGGGTAGGGACAGATACGCAGTATTTT.